This TCR beta chain was documented in a study of blood T cells in healthy people across ages. Then a second PCR, running about 6 to 12 cycles, was carried out with a sample-barcoded 5' primer and a J-beta primer mix. TCRdb re-derived calls from the 5' RACE reads in MiXCR, one entry per CDR3 protein. The data contain hundreds of thousands of distinct CDR3 sequences, approximately 25% of them singletons. Germline V gene data show CDR1 as SQVTM and CDR2 as ANQGSEA. Between the trimmed V and J ends, which lost 4 bases and 3 bases, there was a span of 13 bases. The CDR3 runs to 13 residues. In this sample, this clonotype turned up many times. This sample was also put to use in a study of T cells of mothers and their children. Turning to that study: All extracted RNA went into cDNA synthesis, approximately 1.4 ug per 15 ul. In the second PCR, M1S primer introduced barcodes and 2-4 random bases. Per mother, over 8 million TCR beta CDR3 reads were obtained; per child, a few million.

The chain carries TRBV29-1 and TRBJ2-7, with unresolved D. Sequences were obtained from blood. The origin of this receptor is a boy aged 10-17 years in good health. The CDR3 region has the DNA TGCAGCGTTGTGACCGGAATTCTCTACGAGCAGTACTTC. Translation: CSVVTGILYEQYF.